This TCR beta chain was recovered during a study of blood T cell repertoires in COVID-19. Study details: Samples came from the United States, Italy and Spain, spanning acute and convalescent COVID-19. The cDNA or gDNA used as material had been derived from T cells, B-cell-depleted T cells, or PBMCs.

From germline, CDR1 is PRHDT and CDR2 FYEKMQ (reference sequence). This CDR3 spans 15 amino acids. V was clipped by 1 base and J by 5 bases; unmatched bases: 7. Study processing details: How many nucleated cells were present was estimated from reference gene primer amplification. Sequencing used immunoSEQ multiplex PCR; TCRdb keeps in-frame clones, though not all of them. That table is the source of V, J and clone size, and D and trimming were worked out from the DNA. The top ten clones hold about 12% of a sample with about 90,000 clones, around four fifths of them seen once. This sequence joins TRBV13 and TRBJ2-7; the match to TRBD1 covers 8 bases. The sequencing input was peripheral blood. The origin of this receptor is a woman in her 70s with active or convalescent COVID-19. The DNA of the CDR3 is TGTGCCAGCAGCTTAGCTGGGCAGGGGGCCGACGAGCAGTACTTC. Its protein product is CASSLAGQGADEQYF.